This T cell receptor beta chain was found in a study of graft-versus-host responses after intestinal transplantation. Whole-study results and caveats: GvH clones detected in recipient marrow included some appearing first in ileum or blood.

Comment on this clone: Antigen unknown.

V was pared by 2 bases and J by 4 bases, with 11 bases of the junction left unmatched. Germline V CDR1 and CDR2: SGHTS, YDEGEE. CDR3 length equals 16 residues. Some clones are missing from TCRdb's copy, which holds only in-frame ones; the method was immunoSEQ multiplex PCR. The sample holds around 88,000 clones, 85% to 95% seen once. Material: unstimulated CD8+ T cells sorted from spleen or lymph node cells, obtained before transplant. The receptor was derived from a human donor who was the organ donor for an intestinal transplant. J is TRBJ1-1 and V is TRBV5-8; TRBD1 matches 7 bases. CDR3 sequence reads: CASSFYWTGTSTEAFF. In DNA, the CDR3 is TGTGCCAGCAGCTTTTACTGGACAGGTACCTCCACTGAAGCTTTCTTT.